Presented here are 17 T cell receptor beta chains from one specimen sequenced in a study of cytomegalovirus exposure and HLA in healthy donors. Primers included in the PCR were 60 Vbeta and 13 Jbeta primers. Sequencing was performed with immunoSEQ multiplex PCR; in TCRdb, only in-frame clones are kept and a portion is missing. The sample has 150,000 to 200,000 clones, 78% seen once. Specimen: PBMCs. The receptor set was obtained from a woman in her thirties or forties in good health and CMV-seropositive.

This chain connects TRBV21-1 to TRBJ1-4; TRBD1 is taken as the D call from the table, unchecked against the DNA. TRBV21-1 is annotated as a pseudogene. There are 21 residues in the CDR3. The CDR3 bases are TGTGCCAGCAGCAAACCCCGGTTATCCCCCAGAACGGACAGGGTGGGCGAAAAACTGTTTTTT. Translated, it gives CASSKPRLSPRTDRVGEKLFF.

The V call is TRBV10-3, the J call TRBJ1-1; no firm D call. The germline V gene has CDR1 ENHRY and CDR2 SYGVKD. The CDR3 contains 17 residues. V was trimmed by 1 base and J by 4 bases, leaving 19 bases between them. In nucleotides, the CDR3 is TGTGCCATCAGTGAGTACGTCGGTTCGGGGTATCTCACTGAAGCTTTCTTT. Its protein is CAISEYVGSGYLTEAFF.

The chain carries TRBV6-4 and TRBJ1-1; 7 positions match TRBD1. CDR3 length: 12 amino acids. Germline V gives CDR1 MRHNA, CDR2 SNTAGT. V gave up 9 bases and J gave up 1 base; unmatched junction bases: 2. The DNA for the CDR3 is TGTGCCAGAGGGACAGAGAACACTGAAGCTTTCTTT. Its translation: CARGTENTEAFF.

The J gene is TRBJ2-7, the V gene TRBV6-6; D is unresolved. Germline CDR1 and CDR2: MNHNY and SVGAGI (reference sequence). This CDR3 comprises 12 residues. The CDR3 nucleotides are TGTTCCAAGAAGAACGCGGCATACGAGCAGTACTTC. Amino acids: CSKKNAAYEQYF.

Note on this clone: An end of the junction does not agree with germline; a read error may underlie this. This chain connects TRBV7-9 to TRBJ2-1; 12 positions match TRBD2. The CDR3 loop spans 16 amino acids. Per the germline V gene, CDR1 is SEHNR and CDR2 is FQNEAQ (reference sequence). The CDR3 reads CSSSSLTSGGGNEQFF. The DNA of the CDR3 is TGTTCCAGCAGTTCCTTGACTAGCGGGGGAGGGAATGAGCAGTTCTTC.

The chain's CDR3 is CASKQGAGNTIYF. CDR3 DNA: TGTGCCAGCAAGCAGGGGGCTGGAAACACCATATATTTT. This sequence joins TRBV19 and TRBJ1-3, with 7 bases lining up with TRBD1. From germline, CDR1 is LNHDA and CDR2 SQIVND (reference sequence). V trimming: 9 bases; J trimming: 2 bases; junction bases outside the gene matches: 4. The CDR3 length is 13 residues.

The V call is TRBV2, the J call TRBJ1-1; D call uncertain. The CDR3 extends over 14 amino acids. CDR1 and CDR2 from the germline V gene are SNHLY and FYNNEI. Trimming left V 6 bases short and J 0 bases short, with 11 bases between. CDR3 in amino acids: CASRQEPMNTEAFF. As DNA, the CDR3 is TGTGCCAGCAGACAAGAACCGATGAACACTGAAGCTTTCTTT.

CDR3 sequence: CASSDGQGAGNTIYF. The CDR3 DNA reads TGTGCCAGCTCGGACGGGCAGGGTGCTGGAAACACCATATATTTT. V gene TRBV18 combines with J gene TRBJ1-3; perhaps TRBD1 as D (5 bases). CDR1 and CDR2 (germline): KGHSH, LQKENI. Trimming took off 6 bases at V and 2 bases at J, with 14 bases between the two ends. The length of the CDR3 is 15 residues.

This rearrangement joins TRBV5-1 to TRBJ1-3; D is ambiguous. There are 16 residues in the CDR3. Per the germline V gene, CDR1 is SGHRS and CDR2 is YFSETQ. With 0 bases removed from V and 0 bases from J, the gap between germline ends came to 10 bases. The CDR3 protein is CASSLGVANSGNTIYF. The DNA for the CDR3 is TGCGCCAGCAGCTTGGGGGTAGCCAACTCTGGAAACACCATATATTTT.

The chain combines TRBV19 with TRBJ1-2, with 7 bases identical to TRBD1. Germline CDR1 is LNHDA and CDR2 is SQIVND (reference sequence). The V and J ends lost 3 bases and 2 bases, in that order; junction bases with no gene match: 6. The CDR3 sequence is 15 residues long. CDR3 bases: TGTGCCAGTAGTATCACGACAGGGTGGAACTATGGCTACACCTTC. Protein product: CASSITTGWNYGYTF. The full variable domain, in which reference TRBV19 and TRBJ1-2 provide the parts outside the CDR3, is DGGITQSPKYLFRKEGQNVTLSCEQNLNHDAMYWYRQDPGQGLRLIYYSQIVNDFQKGDIAEGYSVSREKKESFPLTVTSAQKNPTAFYLCASSITTGWNYGYTFGSGTRLTVV.

V usage is TRBV6-1 and J usage is TRBJ1-2, with 7 bases aligning to TRBD1. Germline V gives CDR1 MNHNS, CDR2 SASEGT. The CDR3 runs 14 residues. J was trimmed by 4 bases and V by 7 bases; bases with no gene match: 9. CDR3 residues: CASTPDRDGYGYTF. In DNA form, the CDR3 reads TGTGCCAGCACCCCCGACAGGGATGGCTATGGCTACACCTTC.

The chain recombines TRBV5-1 with TRBJ1-2, with TRBD1 identical over 9 bases. V shed 3 bases, J shed 5 bases, and the junction held 5 bases outside the gene matches. CDR3 size: 14 residues. Germline CDR1 and CDR2: SGHRS and YFSETQ. This CDR3 reads CASSSDGTGYGYTF. CDR3 nucleotide sequence: TGCGCCAGCAGCTCAGATGGGACAGGGTATGGCTACACCTTC.

The genes are TRBV27 and TRBJ2-1; D might be TRBD1 (5 bases). The CDR3 runs 14 residues. Trimming shortened V by 6 bases and J by 7 bases, and 16 bases separated the two germline ends. Germline loops: CDR1 MNHEY, CDR2 SMNVEV (reference sequence). This chain's CDR3 is CASSRISGWNEQFF. CDR3 in DNA: TGTGCCAGCAGCCGCATATCAGGGTGGAATGAGCAGTTCTTC.

V gene TRBV7-9 combines with J gene TRBJ2-1, with a weak D call TRBD1 (6 bases). Germline V CDR1 and CDR2: SEHNR, FQNEAQ (reference sequence). The V end was cut by 1 base, the J end by 9 bases, with 16 bases between. CDR3 length: 15 residues. The CDR3 nucleotides are TGTGCCAGCAGCTTAGTTCTGGGGGCGCGGAGTGAGCAGTTCTTC. Protein: CASSLVLGARSEQFF.

The rearrangement joins TRBV6-1 to TRBJ1-2; TRBD1 agrees at 8 bases. Germline lookup yields CDR1 MNHNS and CDR2 SASEGT. CDR3 size: 14 residues. V gave up 6 bases and J gave up 5 bases; unmatched junction bases: 8. In DNA, the CDR3 is TGTGCCAGCAGAGAGACAGGGGAAAGTTATGGCTACACCTTC. This translates into CASRETGESYGYTF.

The chain carries TRBV7-2 and TRBJ2-2; tentative D call: TRBD2 (7 bases). The CDR3 spans 17 residues. Trimming removed 4 bases at V and 7 bases at J, with 22 bases between. CDR1 SGHTA and CDR2 FQGNSA come from the germline V gene. The chain's CDR3 is CASSSRSEGGPSGELFF. The CDR3, as DNA: TGTGCCAGCAGCTCCAGATCAGAGGGGGGGCCCAGCGGGGAGCTGTTTTTT.

J is TRBJ1-1 and V is TRBV28; 8 nucleotides agree with TRBD1. In germline, CDR1 is MDHEN, CDR2 SYDVKM. Trimming at V came to 8 bases and at J to 2 bases, leaving 4 bases not matched to a gene. The CDR3 length is 13 residues. The CDR3 DNA sequence: TGTGCCAGCCAGACAGGGGCAAACACTGAAGCTTTCTTT. It yields the protein CASQTGANTEAFF.